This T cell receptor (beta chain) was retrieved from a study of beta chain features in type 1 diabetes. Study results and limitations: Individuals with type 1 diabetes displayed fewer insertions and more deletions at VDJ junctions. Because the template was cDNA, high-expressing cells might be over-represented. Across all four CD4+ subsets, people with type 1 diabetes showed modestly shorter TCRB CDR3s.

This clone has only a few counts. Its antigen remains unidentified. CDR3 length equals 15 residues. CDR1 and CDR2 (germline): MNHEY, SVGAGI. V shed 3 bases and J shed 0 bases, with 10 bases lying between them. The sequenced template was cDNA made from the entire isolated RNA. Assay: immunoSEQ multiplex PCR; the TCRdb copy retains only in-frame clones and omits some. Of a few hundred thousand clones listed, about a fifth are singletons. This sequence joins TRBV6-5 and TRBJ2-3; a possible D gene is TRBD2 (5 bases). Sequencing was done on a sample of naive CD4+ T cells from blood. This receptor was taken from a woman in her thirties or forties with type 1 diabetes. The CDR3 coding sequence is TGTGCCAGCAGTTATGAGCGGACTAGCACAGATACGCAGTATTTT. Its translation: CASSYERTSTDTQYF.